This T cell receptor (beta chain) was observed in a study of early T cells in non-severe SARS-CoV-2 infection. Across the whole study: Sequencing targeted bulk RNA from unsorted whole blood, leaving chains unpaired. The study's findings and limits: Matching against VDJdb likely underestimated virus-specific expansions, favoring anti-spike CD8.

Germline CDR1 and CDR2: SQVTM and ANQGSEA. The CDR3 sequence is 11 residues long. Trimming took 7 bases from V and 6 from J, leaving 10 bases between them. Attachment of unique molecular identifiers to individual cDNA molecules was performed. One entry per CDR3 protein results from TCRdb running MiXCR on the 5' RACE reads. Of fewer than 85,000 distinct CDR3 sequences in the sample, 12% are singletons; the top ten hold more than 4.5%. Notes on this clonotype: Its specificity is unknown.

The rearrangement links TRBV29-1 to TRBJ2-1; D is ambiguous. This clonotype originated in an adult who was a healthcare worker with PCR-confirmed SARS-CoV-2 infection or an uninfected control (not recorded which). Source material: whole blood. The CDR3 nucleotides read TGCAGCGCCCCGATAAGCAATGAGCAGTTCTTC. Protein product: CSAPISNEQFF.